The T cell receptor beta chain under discussion was sequenced for a study of cytomegalovirus exposure and HLA in healthy donors. Regarding the study as a whole: Productive status was seen about 87% or about 30% of the time for most TCR beta V segments in an earlier analysis. Excluded were some V segments that proved indistinguishable, including TRBV6-2 and TRBV6-3. Solely CMV serostatus was available to characterize immune exposure.

As regards this clone: Its antigen is currently unknown.

Primers: 60 Vbeta forward and 13 Jbeta reverse. The data were produced by immunoSEQ multiplex PCR, yet TCRdb's version contains in-frame clones alone and is incomplete. There are around 150,000 clones in the sample; about four fifths occur only once, and roughly 7.6% lies in the top ten. The CDR3 sequence is 14 residues long. V lost 2 bases and J 6 bases, leaving 14 bases between the germline ends. Germline V gene sequence: CDR1 SGHKS, CDR2 YYEKEE (reference sequence). The sample consisted of PBMCs. This receptor was taken from a woman younger than 45 in good health and CMV-seropositive. J is TRBJ1-1 and V is TRBV5-5, with D maybe TRBD1 (5 bases). This chain's CDR3 is CASSFTGLDAEAFF. In nucleotides, the CDR3 is TGTGCCAGCAGCTTCACAGGTCTGGACGCTGAAGCTTTCTTT. Full variable domain (outside the CDR3, taken from reference TRBV5-5 and TRBJ1-1): DAGVTQSPTHLIKTRGQQVTLRCSPISGHKSVSWYQQVLGQGPQFIFQYYEKEERGRGNFPDRFSARQFPNYSSELNVNALLLGDSALYLCASSFTGLDAEAFFGQGTRLTVV.